This T cell receptor beta chain is drawn from a study of human T cells and chemical hapten exposure. On the study more broadly: On the upper back, patch tests were applied with 0.01% DPC and read at 6 days. Predominantly women, the patients had alopecia areata, totalis or universalis.

TCRdb analysed the RACE reads with MiXCR anew, one entry per CDR3 protein. The table includes some 170,000 distinct CDR3 sequences, about 27% detected once. V shed 4 bases, J shed 0 bases, and the junction held 11 bases outside the gene matches. Germline CDR1 is LGHDT and CDR2 is YNNKEL (reference sequence). The CDR3 covers 18 residues. Time point specified: patch test 3, about 24 weeks after DPC sensitization. The treatment denotes: therapeutic diphenylcyclopropenone sensitization with weekly scalp DPC. Study-wide results and caveats: The study found that PT1 expanded TCR counts correlated positively with patch test score. Large CDR3 similarity clusters arose significantly more often from expanded TCRs than from controls.

Worth noting for this clonotype: Its antigen is currently unknown.

Source: whole blood, taken in connection with sensitization to the hapten diphenylcyclopropenone (DPC). The sequence was collected from a woman aged 18-29 years with alopecia areata. Some clones in this sample may be carry-over from other donors' samples. This sequence joins TRBV3-1 and TRBJ2-7; the match to TRBD2 covers 11 bases. CDR3: CASSPASGGPKHSYEQYF. The CDR3 coding sequence is TGTGCCAGCAGCCCGGCTAGCGGGGGGCCCAAACACTCCTACGAGCAGTACTTC.